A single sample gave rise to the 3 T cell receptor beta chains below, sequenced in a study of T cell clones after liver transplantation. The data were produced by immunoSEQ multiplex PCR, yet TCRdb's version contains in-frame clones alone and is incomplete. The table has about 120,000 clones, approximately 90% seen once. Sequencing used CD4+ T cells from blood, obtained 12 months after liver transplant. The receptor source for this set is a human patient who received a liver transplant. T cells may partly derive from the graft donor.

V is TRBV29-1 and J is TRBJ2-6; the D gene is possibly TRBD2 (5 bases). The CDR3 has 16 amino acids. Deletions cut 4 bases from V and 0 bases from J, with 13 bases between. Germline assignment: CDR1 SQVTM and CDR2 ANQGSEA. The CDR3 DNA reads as TGCAGCGTTGTAGCGAAGGGAGTCTCTGGGGCCAACGTCCTGACTTTC. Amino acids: CSVVAKGVSGANVLTF. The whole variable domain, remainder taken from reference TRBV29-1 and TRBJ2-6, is SAVISQKPSRDICQRGTSLTIQCQVDSQVTMMFWYRQQPGQSLTLIATANQGSEATYESGFVIDKFPISRPNLTFSTLTVSNMSPEDSSIYLCSVVAKGVSGANVLTFGAGSRLTVL.

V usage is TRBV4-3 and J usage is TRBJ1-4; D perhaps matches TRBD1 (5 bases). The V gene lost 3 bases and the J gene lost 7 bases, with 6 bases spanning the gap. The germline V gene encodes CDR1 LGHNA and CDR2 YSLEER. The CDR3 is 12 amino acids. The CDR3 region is CASSQGREKLFF. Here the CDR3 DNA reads TGCGCCAGCAGCCAGGGGCGTGAAAAACTGTTTTTT.

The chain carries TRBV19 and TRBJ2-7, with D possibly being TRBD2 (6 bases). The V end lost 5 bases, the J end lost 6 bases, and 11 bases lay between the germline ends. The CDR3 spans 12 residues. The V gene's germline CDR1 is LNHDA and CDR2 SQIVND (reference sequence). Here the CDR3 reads CASSARGSEQYF. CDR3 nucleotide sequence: TGTGCCAGTAGTGCCCGGGGGTCCGAGCAGTACTTC.